The 15 T cell receptor beta chains below come from one sample, sequenced in a study of technical replicates of blood from a few donors. Assay: immunoSEQ multiplex PCR; the TCRdb copy retains only in-frame clones and omits some. The sample includes 87,000 or so clones, just under 95% of them seen just once. Sequencing was done on a sample of T cells isolated from PBMCs. These receptors were collected from a human donor in good health.

The V call is TRBV4-1, the J call TRBJ2-5; D gene ambiguous. Trimming took 1 base from V and 2 from J, leaving 8 bases between them. The CDR3 loop spans 14 amino acids. Germline V gene lookup returns CDR1 MGHRA and CDR2 YSYEKL. CDR3 residues: CASSQVASQETQYF. The DNA of the CDR3 is TGCGCCAGCAGCCAAGTGGCCAGTCAAGAGACCCAGTACTTC.

The chain links TRBV19 to TRBJ2-1, with no clear D. The germline V and J ends were trimmed by 1 base and 4 bases, with 5 bases remaining between them. Germline-derived CDR1 and CDR2 are LNHDA and SQIVND (reference sequence). CDR3 length equals 13 residues. The CDR3 sequence: CASSIGQYNEQFF. The CDR3 coding sequence is TGTGCCAGTAGTATAGGGCAGTACAATGAGCAGTTCTTC.

The chain employs TRBV19 and TRBJ2-1; perhaps TRBD2 as D (5 bases). V was shortened by 4 bases and J by 6 bases, with 10 bases between the two germline ends. Per germline, CDR1 LNHDA and CDR2 SQIVND (reference sequence). The CDR3 spans 13 residues. CDR3 region: CASSTSGINEQFF. Written as DNA, the CDR3 is TGTGCCAGTAGTACCTCGGGGATCAATGAGCAGTTCTTC.

This chain links TRBV27 with TRBJ2-7, with D tentatively TRBD2 (5 bases). V gave up 2 bases and J gave up 3 bases, with 17 bases separating them. The germline V gene has CDR1 MNHEY and CDR2 SMNVEV (reference sequence). CDR3 length: 16 amino acids. CDR3 sequence: CASSLPGLPGIYEQYF. Here the CDR3 DNA reads TGTGCCAGCAGTTTACCCGGACTCCCTGGGATCTACGAGCAGTACTTC.

The chain joins TRBV10-3 to TRBJ1-5; D ambiguous. Germline V lookup: CDR1 ENHRY, CDR2 SYGVKD. The ends were cut back, 4 bases at V and 4 bases at J, with 5 bases in the middle. The CDR3 has 12 amino acids. As DNA, the CDR3 is TGTGCCATCAGTGGTCTGAATCAGCCCCAGCATTTT. Protein: CAISGLNQPQHF.

The chain combines TRBV6-5 with TRBJ2-5; 7 bases match TRBD1. The V gene's germline CDR1 is MNHEY and CDR2 SVGAGI. The trim removed 6 bases at V and 0 bases at J, leaving 4 bases unmatched. The CDR3 totals 14 residues. CDR3 bases: TGTGCCAGCAGGAAGACAGGGAACCAAGAGACCCAGTACTTC. Translation gives CASRKTGNQETQYF.

The count of this clone is one. The J gene is TRBJ2-2, the V gene TRBV19; 8 bases match TRBD2. Losses at the gene ends were 6 bases for V and 0 bases for J; bases not matched to a gene: 9. CDR1 and CDR2 from the germline V gene are LNHDA and SQIVND (reference sequence). The CDR3 runs 17 residues. CDR3 region: CASRGREGRSNTGELFF. In DNA, the CDR3 is TGTGCCAGTAGAGGACGGGAGGGACGCTCGAACACCGGGGAGCTGTTTTTT.

The chain carries TRBV6-4 and TRBJ2-3, with 10 bases lining up with TRBD1. The germline CDR1 and CDR2 sequences are MRHNA and SNTAGT. V lost 4 bases, J lost 6 bases, and 7 bases stayed unmatched. This CDR3 region has 15 residues. The CDR3 reads CASSGTGGFSDTQYF. The CDR3 DNA follows: TGTGCCAGCAGTGGGACAGGGGGTTTCTCCGATACGCAGTATTTT.

The chain combines TRBV7-8 with TRBJ2-3; 10 nucleotides agree with TRBD2. CDR3 length: 15 amino acids. Germline assignment: CDR1 SGHVS and CDR2 FQNEAQ. After removal of 5 bases from V and 5 bases from J, the junction contained 7 bases not matched to a gene. The CDR3 coding sequence is TGTGCCAGCAGCCATAGCGGGAGGCCCGGAGATACGCAGTATTTT. Translating gives CASSHSGRPGDTQYF.

The V call is TRBV13, the J call TRBJ2-7, with TRBD1 as a possible D gene (6 bases). From germline, CDR1 is PRHDT and CDR2 FYEKMQ (reference sequence). The CDR3 loop spans 14 amino acids. V lost 5 bases to trimming and J lost 1 base, with 12 bases between them. The CDR3 DNA reads TGTGCCAGCAGCCTACAGGGTTCGTCCTACGAGCAGTACTTC. Translating gives CASSLQGSSYEQYF.

The V gene is TRBV28, the J gene TRBJ1-5; tentative D call: TRBD1 (6 bases). Germline V gene sequence: CDR1 MDHEN, CDR2 SYDVKM. The V and J ends lost 6 bases and 0 bases respectively, with 12 bases between them. The CDR3 length is 15 residues. The CDR3 here is CASRSGEYSNQPQHF. As DNA, the CDR3 is TGTGCCAGCAGATCAGGGGAGTATAGCAATCAGCCCCAGCATTTT.

The chain is built from TRBV27 and TRBJ2-7; TRBD2 matches 9 bases. CDR1 and CDR2 from the germline V gene are MNHEY and SMNVEV (reference sequence). V trimming: 2 bases; J trimming: 7 bases; junction bases outside the gene matches: 12. CDR3 length equals 16 residues. CDR3 DNA: TGTGCCAGCAGTTTACTGACCTTGGCGGGAGGGCAAGAGCAGTACTTC. It encodes CASSLLTLAGGQEQYF.

This clone was picked up one time. The J gene is TRBJ2-1, the V gene TRBV6-6; TRBD1 might be the D (5 bases). Germline CDR1 reads MNHNY; CDR2 reads SVGAGI (reference sequence). Trimming shortened V by 7 bases and J by 10 bases, and 17 bases separated the two germline ends. This CDR3 contains 13 residues. The CDR3 protein is CASTAQASREQFF. CDR3 DNA sequence: TGTGCCAGCACAGCACAGGCCTCCAGGGAGCAGTTCTTC.

V and J are TRBV7-2 and TRBJ1-1; D remains ambiguous. The V gene lost 0 bases and the J gene lost 2 bases, with 7 bases spanning the gap. Germline V CDR1 and CDR2: SGHTA, FQGNSA. There are 14 residues in the CDR3. The CDR3 nucleotides read TGTGCCAGCAGCTTAGCTATAACAAACACTGAAGCTTTCTTT. Translating gives CASSLAITNTEAFF.

A single count supports this clone. V and J are TRBV18 and TRBJ2-7, with a weak D call TRBD1 (5 bases). The CDR3 is made up of 15 amino acids. Trimming took off 2 bases at V and 0 bases at J, with 11 bases between the two ends. Germline assignment: CDR1 KGHSH and CDR2 LQKENI. DNA of the CDR3: TGTGCCAGCTCACCAAGCAGGGCAAGCTCCTACGAGCAGTACTTC. It encodes CASSPSRASSYEQYF.